This passage covers 13 T cell receptor beta chains from one sample sequenced in a study of cytomegalovirus exposure and HLA in healthy donors. Assay: immunoSEQ multiplex PCR; the TCRdb copy retains only in-frame clones and omits some. This table has 100,000 to 150,000 clones, about 88% appearing once. Sequencing input: PBMCs. These receptors originate from a young woman in good health and CMV-seronegative.

This clone came up once. J is TRBJ1-6 and V is TRBV28; no definite D call. CDR3 size: 15 residues. V lost 3 bases, J lost 6 bases, and 12 bases lay in between. In germline, CDR1 is MDHEN, CDR2 SYDVKM. CDR3: CASSLAPSRNSPLHF. CDR3 sequence (DNA): TGTGCCAGCAGTTTGGCCCCCAGTCGTAATTCACCCCTCCACTTT. Together with reference TRBV28 and TRBJ1-6, the CDR3 gives the full variable domain: DVKVTQSSRYLVKRTGEKVFLECVQDMDHENMFWYRQDPGLGLRLIYFSYDVKMKEKGDIPEGYSVSREKKERFSLILESASTNQTSMYLCASSLAPSRNSPLHFGNGTRLTVT.

This clone was seen once. This rearrangement joins TRBV29-1 to TRBJ1-1, with a tentative D call TRBD1 (6 bases). Trimming took 4 bases from V and 4 from J, leaving 28 bases between them. The CDR3 runs to 18 residues. The germline CDR1 and CDR2 sequences are SQVTM and ANQGSEA. The CDR3 DNA reads TGCAGCGTTGGGGGCAAGAGCGGGACATTCCCCTGGGCCACTGAAGCTTTCTTT. Its protein product is CSVGGKSGTFPWATEAFF.

V is TRBV6-5 and J is TRBJ2-7; 7 positions match TRBD1. With V trimmed by 6 bases and J by 1 base, 9 bases remained unmatched. CDR1 is MNHEY, CDR2 SVGAGI, per germline. The length of the CDR3 is 15 residues. The DNA of the CDR3 is TGTGCCAGCAGCCCCGGGACAGCGTTATCCTACGAGCAGTACGTC. Its protein product is CASSPGTALSYEQYV.

This sequence joins TRBV2 and TRBJ1-5, with 7 positions matching TRBD1. There are 14 residues in the CDR3. The V segment lost 7 bases and the J segment 5 bases; nucleotides outside the gene matches: 8. Germline V CDR1 and CDR2: SNHLY, FYNNEI. CDR3 residues: CASTLDRNYQPQHF. CDR3 sequence (DNA): TGTGCCAGCACCTTGGACAGGAATTATCAGCCCCAGCATTTT.

V gene TRBV29-1 combines with J gene TRBJ2-1, with 13 bases fitting TRBD2. V lost 1 base and J lost 7; bases outside the gene matches: 4. This CDR3 spans 15 amino acids. Looked up from germline, CDR1 is SQVTM and CDR2 is ANQGSEA. Here the CDR3 reads CSVEGGLAGWNEQFF. CDR3 DNA: TGCAGCGTTGAAGGGGGACTAGCGGGGTGGAATGAGCAGTTCTTC.

V gene TRBV11-2 combines with J gene TRBJ2-3, with 9 bases that match TRBD2. Germline CDR1 reads SGHAT; CDR2 reads FQNNGV. The V gene end was trimmed by 2 bases and the J gene end by 11 bases; junction bases not matched to a gene: 11. The CDR3 has 15 residues. The CDR3 region is CASSLIAGDPQGQYF. For the CDR3, the DNA is TGTGCCAGCAGCTTAATAGCGGGGGACCCTCAGGGGCAGTATTTT. Combining the CDR3 with reference TRBV11-2 and TRBJ2-3 gives the whole variable domain EAGVAQSPRYKIIEKRQSVAFWCNPISGHATLYWYQQILGQGPKLLIQFQNNGVVDDSQLPKDRFSAERLKGVDSTLKIQPAKLEDSAVYLCASSLIAGDPQGQYFGPGTRLTVL.

This clone has a single count. This chain joins TRBV7-6 and TRBJ2-1, with 11 bases identical to TRBD2. This CDR3 region has 15 residues. Germline assignment: CDR1 SGHVS and CDR2 FNYEAQ. Germline trimming cut 2 bases from V and 8 bases from J; bases unmatched to any gene: 5. In DNA, the CDR3 is TGTGCCAGCAGCTTAACTAGCGGGAGTCGGGATGAGCAGTTCTTC. This codes for CASSLTSGSRDEQFF.

The V gene is TRBV19, the J gene TRBJ2-7; 12 bases match TRBD1. This CDR3 contains 16 residues. V dropped 6 bases and J dropped 3; count of bases not matched to a gene: 9. Germline assignment: CDR1 LNHDA and CDR2 SQIVND (reference sequence). CDR3 nucleotide sequence: TGTGCCAGTAGCTCCTTTGGGGACAGGGGGCTCTACGAGCAGTACTTC. Translated, it gives CASSSFGDRGLYEQYF. Full variable domain (outside the CDR3, taken from reference TRBV19 and TRBJ2-7): DGGITQSPKYLFRKEGQNVTLSCEQNLNHDAMYWYRQDPGQGLRLIYYSQIVNDFQKGDIAEGYSVSREKKESFPLTVTSAQKNPTAFYLCASSSFGDRGLYEQYFGPGTRLTVT.

The CDR3 DNA is TGTGCCAGCAGTTGGGGCGGCTATGGCTACACCTTC. Translating it yields CASSWGGYGYTF. The chain carries TRBV6-5 and TRBJ1-2; tentatively, D is TRBD1 (5 bases). The CDR3 loop spans 12 amino acids. The V and J ends lost 4 bases and 4 bases respectively, with 7 bases between them. Germline-derived CDR1 and CDR2 are MNHEY and SVGAGI.

The rearrangement links TRBV18 to TRBJ1-2, with D perhaps TRBD1 (5 bases). V gave up 2 bases and J gave up 5 bases, with 15 bases separating them. There are 15 residues in the CDR3. Germline CDR1 reads KGHSH; CDR2 reads LQKENI. Here the CDR3 DNA reads TGTGCCAGCTCACCATCACAACAGGAAACTTATGGCTACACCTTC. It yields the protein CASSPSQQETYGYTF.

The chain combines TRBV28 with TRBJ1-2; D gene uncertain. The CDR3 extends over 12 amino acids. Trimming left V 4 bases short and J 3 bases short, with 6 bases between. Germline assignment: CDR1 MDHEN and CDR2 SYDVKM. Here the CDR3 reads CASSWEDYGYTF. The CDR3 bases are TGTGCCAGCAGTTGGGAGGACTATGGCTACACCTTC.

This clone was seen a few times. The gene calls are TRBV7-9 and TRBJ2-7, with a possible D match to TRBD1 (5 bases). With 6 bases removed from V and 4 bases from J, the gap between germline ends came to 13 bases. The CDR3 is 13 amino acids. Germline V lookup: CDR1 SEHNR, CDR2 FQNEAQ (reference sequence). The CDR3 nucleotides read TGTGCCAGCAGGCCTACAGGAAAGTACGAGCAGTACTTC. This gives the protein CASRPTGKYEQYF.

The V call is TRBV14, the J call TRBJ1-2; 7 bases map to TRBD1. J gave up 5 bases and V 4 bases, and 7 bases lay outside the gene matches. CDR3 size: 14 residues. Germline V lookup: CDR1 SGHDN, CDR2 FVKESK. The CDR3 sequence: CASSRNRGRYGYTF. CDR3 in DNA: TGTGCCAGCAGCCGAAACAGGGGTAGATATGGCTACACCTTC.